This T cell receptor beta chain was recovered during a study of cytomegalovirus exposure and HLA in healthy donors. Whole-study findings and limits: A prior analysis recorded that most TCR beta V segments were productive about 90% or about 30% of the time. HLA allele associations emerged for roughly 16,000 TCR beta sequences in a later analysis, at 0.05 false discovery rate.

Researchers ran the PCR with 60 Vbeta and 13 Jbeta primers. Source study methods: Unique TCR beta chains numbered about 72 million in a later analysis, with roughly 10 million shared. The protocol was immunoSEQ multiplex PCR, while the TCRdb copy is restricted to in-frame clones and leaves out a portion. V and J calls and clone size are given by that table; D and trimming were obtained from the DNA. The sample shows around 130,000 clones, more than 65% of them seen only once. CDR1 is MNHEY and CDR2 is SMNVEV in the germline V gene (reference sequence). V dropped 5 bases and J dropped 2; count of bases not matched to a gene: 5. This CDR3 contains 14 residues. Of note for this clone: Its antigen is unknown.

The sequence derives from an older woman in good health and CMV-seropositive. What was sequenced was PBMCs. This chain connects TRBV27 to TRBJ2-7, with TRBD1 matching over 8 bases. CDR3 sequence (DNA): TGTGCCAGCAGTCCCGGGACAGGTCCCTACGAGCAGTACTTC. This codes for CASSPGTGPYEQYF.